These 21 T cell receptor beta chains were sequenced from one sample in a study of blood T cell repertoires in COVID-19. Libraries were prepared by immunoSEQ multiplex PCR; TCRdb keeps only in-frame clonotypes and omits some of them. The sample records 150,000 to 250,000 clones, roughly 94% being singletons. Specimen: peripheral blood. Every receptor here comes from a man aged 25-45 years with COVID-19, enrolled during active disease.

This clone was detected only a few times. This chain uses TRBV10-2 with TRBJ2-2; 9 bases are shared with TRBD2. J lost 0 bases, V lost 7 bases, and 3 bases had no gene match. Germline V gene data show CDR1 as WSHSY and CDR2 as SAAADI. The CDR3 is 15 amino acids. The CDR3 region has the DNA TGCGCCAGCACTAGCGGGGCTCCGAACACCGGGGAGCTGTTTTTT. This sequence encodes CASTSGAPNTGELFF.

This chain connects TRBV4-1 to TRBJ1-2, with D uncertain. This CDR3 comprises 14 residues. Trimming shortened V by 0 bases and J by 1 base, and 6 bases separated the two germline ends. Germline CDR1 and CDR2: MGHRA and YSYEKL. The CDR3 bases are TGCGCCAGCAGCCAAGACGGGGATAACTATGGCTACACCTTC. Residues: CASSQDGDNYGYTF.

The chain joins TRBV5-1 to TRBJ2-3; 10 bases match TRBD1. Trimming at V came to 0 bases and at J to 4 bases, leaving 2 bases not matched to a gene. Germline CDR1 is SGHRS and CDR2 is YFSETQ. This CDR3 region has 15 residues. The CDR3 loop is CASSLGQGASDTQYF. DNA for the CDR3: TGCGCCAGCAGCTTGGGACAGGGGGCTTCAGATACGCAGTATTTT.

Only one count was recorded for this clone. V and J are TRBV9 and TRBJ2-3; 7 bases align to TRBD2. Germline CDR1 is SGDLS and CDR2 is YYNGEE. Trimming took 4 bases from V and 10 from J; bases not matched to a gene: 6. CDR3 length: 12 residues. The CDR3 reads CASSPRGGAQYF. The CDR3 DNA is TGTGCCAGCAGCCCCCGGGGAGGGGCGCAGTATTTT.

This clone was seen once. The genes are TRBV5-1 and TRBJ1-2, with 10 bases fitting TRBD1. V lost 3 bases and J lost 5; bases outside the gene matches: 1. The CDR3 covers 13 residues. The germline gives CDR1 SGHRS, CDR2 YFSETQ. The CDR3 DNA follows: TGCGCCAGCAGCTCGGACAGGGGGTATGGCTACACCTTC. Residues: CASSSDRGYGYTF.

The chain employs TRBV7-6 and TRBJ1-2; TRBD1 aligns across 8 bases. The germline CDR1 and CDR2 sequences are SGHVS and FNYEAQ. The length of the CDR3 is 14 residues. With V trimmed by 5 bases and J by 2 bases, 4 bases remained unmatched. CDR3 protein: CASSPRTGNYGYTF. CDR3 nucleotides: TGTGCCAGCAGCCCAAGGACAGGGAACTATGGCTACACCTTC.

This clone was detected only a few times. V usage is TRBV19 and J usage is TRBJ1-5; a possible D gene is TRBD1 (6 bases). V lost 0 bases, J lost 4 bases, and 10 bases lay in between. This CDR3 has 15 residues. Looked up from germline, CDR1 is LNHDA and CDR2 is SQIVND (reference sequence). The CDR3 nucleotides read TGTGCCAGTAGTATAGACCCAGGGGCTAATCAGCCCCAGCATTTT. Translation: CASSIDPGANQPQHF.

The CDR3 DNA is TGTGCCAGCAGTTCGGCAGGGGGAAGCTACGAGCAGTACTTC. Protein product: CASSSAGGSYEQYF. The V gene is TRBV28, the J gene TRBJ2-7, with TRBD1 matching over 7 bases. The J segment lost 3 bases and the V segment lost 4 bases, leaving 6 bases of the junction unmatched. Germline CDR1 reads MDHEN; CDR2 reads SYDVKM. The CDR3 length is 14 residues.

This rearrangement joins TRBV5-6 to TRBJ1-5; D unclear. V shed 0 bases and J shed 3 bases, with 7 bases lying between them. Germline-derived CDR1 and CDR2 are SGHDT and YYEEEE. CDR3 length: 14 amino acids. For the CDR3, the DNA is TGTGCCAGCAGCTTGGGAGGGAACAATCAGCCCCAGCATTTT. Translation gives CASSLGGNNQPQHF. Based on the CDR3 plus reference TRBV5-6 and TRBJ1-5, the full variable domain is DAGVTQSPTHLIKTRGQQVTLRCSPKSGHDTVSWYQQALGQGPQFIFQYYEEEERQRGNFPDRFSGHQFPNYSSELNVNALLLGDSALYLCASSLGGNNQPQHFGDGTRLSIL.

The CDR3 DNA follows: TGTGCCAGTAGTATTCTGGGGGAGGATCAGCCCCAGCATTTT. Translation gives CASSILGEDQPQHF. The chain recombines TRBV19 with TRBJ1-5; D possibly corresponds to TRBD1 (5 bases). V was cut by 3 bases and J by 5 bases, with 11 bases left in between. CDR1 is LNHDA and CDR2 is SQIVND in the germline V gene (reference sequence). The CDR3 runs 14 residues.

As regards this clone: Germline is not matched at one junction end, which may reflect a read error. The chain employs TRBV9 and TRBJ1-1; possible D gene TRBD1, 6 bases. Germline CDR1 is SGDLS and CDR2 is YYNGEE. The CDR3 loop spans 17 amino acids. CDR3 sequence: CASSVTAGDMMNTEAFF. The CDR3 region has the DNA TGTGCCAGCAGCGTAACCGCAGGGGATATGATGAACACGGAAGCTTTCTTT.

In nucleotides, the CDR3 is TGCGCCAGCAGCGAGACAGGGGACTATGGCTACACCTTC. Amino acids: CASSETGDYGYTF. This chain links TRBV5-1 with TRBJ1-2, with 8 bases that match TRBD1. The CDR3 totals 13 residues. Trimming took 4 bases from V and 3 from J; bases not matched to a gene: 2. Germline CDR1 is SGHRS and CDR2 is YFSETQ.

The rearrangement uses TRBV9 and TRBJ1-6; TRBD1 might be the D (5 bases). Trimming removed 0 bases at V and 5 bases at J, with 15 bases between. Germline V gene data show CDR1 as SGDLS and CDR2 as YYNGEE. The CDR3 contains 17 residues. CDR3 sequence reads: CASSVGGVSGDNSPLHF. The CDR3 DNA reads TGTGCCAGCAGCGTAGGTGGAGTTTCGGGGGATAATTCACCCCTCCACTTT.

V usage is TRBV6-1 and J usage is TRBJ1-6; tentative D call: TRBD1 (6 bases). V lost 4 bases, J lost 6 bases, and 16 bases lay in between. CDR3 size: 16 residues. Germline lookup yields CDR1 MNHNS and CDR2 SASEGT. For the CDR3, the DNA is TGTGCCAGCAGTGCTATCGGGACAAACCGTAATTCACCCCTCCACTTT. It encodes CASSAIGTNRNSPLHF.

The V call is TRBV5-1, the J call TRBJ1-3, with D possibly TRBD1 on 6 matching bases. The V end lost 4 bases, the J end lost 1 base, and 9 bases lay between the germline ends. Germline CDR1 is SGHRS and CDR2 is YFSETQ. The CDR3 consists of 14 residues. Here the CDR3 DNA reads TGCGCCAGCAGCCAAGGGACATCTGGAAACACCATATATTTT. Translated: CASSQGTSGNTIYF. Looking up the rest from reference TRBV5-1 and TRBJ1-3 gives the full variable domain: KAGVTQTPRYLIKTRGQQVTLSCSPISGHRSVSWYQQTPGQGLQFLFEYFSETQRNKGNFPGRFSGRQFSNSRSEMNVSTLELGDSALYLCASSQGTSGNTIYFGEGSWLTVV.

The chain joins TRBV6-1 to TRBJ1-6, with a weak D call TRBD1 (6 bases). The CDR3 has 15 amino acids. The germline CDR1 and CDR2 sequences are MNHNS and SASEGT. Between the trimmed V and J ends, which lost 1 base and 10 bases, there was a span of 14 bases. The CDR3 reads CASSEGSEGQSPLHF. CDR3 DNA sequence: TGTGCCAGCAGTGAAGGGAGTGAGGGACAATCACCCCTCCACTTT.

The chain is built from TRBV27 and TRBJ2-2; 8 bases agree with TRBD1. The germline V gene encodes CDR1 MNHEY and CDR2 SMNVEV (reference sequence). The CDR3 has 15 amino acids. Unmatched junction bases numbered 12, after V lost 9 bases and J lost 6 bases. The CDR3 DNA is TGTGCCAGTACCCGGACAGGGAAGGTGGCCGGGGAGCTGTTTTTT. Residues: CASTRTGKVAGELFF.

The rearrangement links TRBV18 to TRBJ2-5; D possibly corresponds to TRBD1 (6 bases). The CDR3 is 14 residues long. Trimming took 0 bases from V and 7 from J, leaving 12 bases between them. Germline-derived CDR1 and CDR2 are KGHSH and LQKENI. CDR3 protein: CASSPPAGVVTQYF. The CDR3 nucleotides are TGTGCCAGCTCACCACCGGCAGGGGTGGTGACCCAGTACTTC.

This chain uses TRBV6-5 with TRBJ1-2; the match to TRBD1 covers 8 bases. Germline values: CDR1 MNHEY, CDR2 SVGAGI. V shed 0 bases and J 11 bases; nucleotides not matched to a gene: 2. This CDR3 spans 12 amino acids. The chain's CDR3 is CASSYSTGGYTF. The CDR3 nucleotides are TGTGCCAGCAGTTACTCAACAGGGGGGTACACCTTC.

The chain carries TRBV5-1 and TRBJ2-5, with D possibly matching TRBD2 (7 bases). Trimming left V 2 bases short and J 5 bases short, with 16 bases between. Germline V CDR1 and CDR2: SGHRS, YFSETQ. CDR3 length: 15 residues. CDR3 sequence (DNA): TGCGCCAGCAGCTTAAGGGGGGGGGCCGTGGAGACCCAGTACTTC. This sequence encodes CASSLRGGAVETQYF.

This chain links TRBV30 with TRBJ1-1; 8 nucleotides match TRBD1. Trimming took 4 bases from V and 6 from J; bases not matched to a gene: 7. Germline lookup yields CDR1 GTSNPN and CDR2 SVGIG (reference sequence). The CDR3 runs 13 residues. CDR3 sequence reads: CAWTLRGLAEAFF. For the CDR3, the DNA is TGTGCCTGGACGCTCAGGGGGCTGGCTGAAGCTTTCTTT.